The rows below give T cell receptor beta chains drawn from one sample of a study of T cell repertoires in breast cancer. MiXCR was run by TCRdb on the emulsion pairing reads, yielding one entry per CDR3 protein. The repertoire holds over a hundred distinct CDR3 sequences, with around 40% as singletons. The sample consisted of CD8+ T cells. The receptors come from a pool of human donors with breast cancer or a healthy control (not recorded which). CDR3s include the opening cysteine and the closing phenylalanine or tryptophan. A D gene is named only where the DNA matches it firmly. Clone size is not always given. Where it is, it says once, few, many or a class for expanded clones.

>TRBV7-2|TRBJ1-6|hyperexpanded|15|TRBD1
TGTGCCAGCAGCCAAGACAGGGCGGGGAATTCACCCCTCCACTTT
CASSQDRAGNSPLHF
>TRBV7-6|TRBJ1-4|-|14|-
TGTGCCAGCAGTGCCATGACGGCTAATGAAAAACTTTTTTTT
CASSAMTANEKLFF
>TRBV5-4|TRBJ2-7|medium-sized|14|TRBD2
TGTGCCAGCAGCTTGGGACTAGCCCCCAGGGAGCAGTACTTC
CASSLGLAPREQYF